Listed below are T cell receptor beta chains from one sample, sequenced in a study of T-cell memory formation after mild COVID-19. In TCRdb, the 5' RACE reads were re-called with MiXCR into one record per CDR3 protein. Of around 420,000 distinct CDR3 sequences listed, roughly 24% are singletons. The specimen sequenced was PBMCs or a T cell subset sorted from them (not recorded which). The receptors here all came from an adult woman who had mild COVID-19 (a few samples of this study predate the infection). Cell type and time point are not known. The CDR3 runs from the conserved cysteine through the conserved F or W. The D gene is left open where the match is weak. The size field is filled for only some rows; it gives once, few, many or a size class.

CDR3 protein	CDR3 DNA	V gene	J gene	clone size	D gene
CASSWTRTHNEQFF	TGTGCCAGCAGCTGGACCCGCACCCACAATGAGCAGTTCTTC	TRBV5-5	TRBJ2-1	.	.
CASSYLPTESWEQFF	TGTGCCAGCAGCTACCTACCCACAGAGTCGTGGGAGCAGTTCTTC	TRBV7-9	TRBJ2-1	few	.
CASSSRLAYEQYF	TGTGCCAGCAGTTCAAGACTGGCCTACGAGCAGTACTTC	TRBV27	TRBJ2-7	many	.
CASSRGGGEYNEQFF	TGCGCCAGCAGCAGGGGAGGGGGCGAGTACAATGAGCAGTTCTTC	TRBV5-1	TRBJ2-1	.	.
CASSQYDEQFF	TGTGCCAGCAGCCAATATGATGAGCAGTTCTTC	TRBV16	TRBJ2-1	few	.
CASSLVRGGSYEQYF	TGTGCCAGCAGCTTAGTACGAGGGGGGTCCTACGAGCAGTACTTC	TRBV7-9	TRBJ2-7	few	.
CSAPYNEQFF	TGCAGTGCTCCCTACAATGAGCAGTTCTTC	TRBV20-1	TRBJ2-1	.	.
CASSLTPVGRNTEAFF	TGTGCCAGCAGCTTAACTCCAGTGGGAAGGAACACTGAAGCTTTCTTT	TRBV7-3	TRBJ1-1	many	.
CASSRGTSGRHEQYF	TGTGCCAGCAGTCGCGGGACTAGCGGGAGACACGAGCAGTACTTC	TRBV12-3/TRBV12-4	TRBJ2-7	few	TRBD2
CASSSLGTGVYETQYF	TGTGCCAGCAGCTCCCTCGGGACAGGGGTGTACGAGACCCAGTACTTC	TRBV5-4	TRBJ2-5	.	TRBD1
CASRTDGIAEAFF	TGTGCCAGCAGGACGGACGGGATCGCTGAAGCTTTCTTT	TRBV6-1	TRBJ1-1	.	.
CASSLKPDYYSTDTQYF	TGTGCCAGCAGCCTCAAACCGGATTATTATAGCACAGATACGCAGTATTTT	TRBV11-2	TRBJ2-3	.	.
CASSLAVAGARSSYEQYF	TGCGCCAGCAGCTTGGCGGTGGCGGGGGCGCGAAGCTCCTACGAGCAGTACTTC	TRBV5-1	TRBJ2-7	.	.
CASSLEPLGPSETQYF	TGTGCCAGCAGCTTAGAACCCTTGGGCCCTAGTGAGACCCAGTACTTC	TRBV7-2	TRBJ2-5	.	.
CSVLPGQGRNEQFF	TGCAGCGTCCTCCCGGGACAGGGTCGCAATGAGCAGTTCTTC	TRBV29-1	TRBJ2-1	once	TRBD1
CAIQGAPNTGELFF	TGTGCCATTCAGGGGGCGCCGAACACCGGGGAGCTGTTTTTT	TRBV10-3	TRBJ2-2	.	TRBD1
CASSTDGLVGIDTQYF	TGCGCCAGCAGCACGGATGGACTAGTAGGTATAGATACGCAGTATTTT	TRBV5-1	TRBJ2-3	few	TRBD2
CASSPGAGWEHIQYF	TGTGCCAGCAGTCCCGGAGCGGGATGGGAACACATTCAGTACTTC	TRBV12-3/TRBV12-4	TRBJ2-4	.	TRBD2
CASSDNTGADTQYF	TGTGCCAGCAGTGACAATACCGGGGCAGATACGCAGTATTTT	TRBV6-1	TRBJ2-3	few	.
CAITPDINQPQHF	TGTGCCATCACCCCGGATATTAATCAGCCCCAGCATTTT	TRBV10-3	TRBJ1-5	few	.
CASSTTGSTPGNTIYF	TGTGCCAGCAGCACAACCGGGTCCACCCCTGGAAACACCATATATTTT	TRBV7-2	TRBJ1-3	.	.
CASSHDLRTGELFF	TGCGCCAGCAGTCATGACCTACGGACCGGGGAGCTGTTTTTT	TRBV5-1	TRBJ2-2	.	.
CASRGQGSKTEAFF	TGTGCCAGCAGGGGACAGGGGAGTAAAACTGAAGCTTTCTTT	TRBV2	TRBJ1-1	.	TRBD1
CSASRGTYEQYF	TGCAGCGCCTCACGGGGAACCTACGAGCAGTACTTC	TRBV29-1	TRBJ2-7	.	.
CASSGGAMGNEQFF	TGTGCCAGCAGCGGGGGGGCGATGGGAAATGAGCAGTTCTTC	TRBV9	TRBJ2-1	few	.
CASSDSGTVTYEQYF	TGTGCCAGCAGTGACTCCGGGACGGTCACCTACGAGCAGTACTTC	TRBV6-5	TRBJ2-7	few	.
CASSRDRGSQETQYF	TGTGCCAGCAGCCGGGACAGGGGGTCTCAAGAGACCCAGTACTTC	TRBV7-2	TRBJ2-5	few	TRBD1
CASSQVMGLPQETQYF	TGCGCCAGCAGCCAAGTGATGGGACTACCCCAAGAGACCCAGTACTTC	TRBV4-1	TRBJ2-5	.	TRBD2
CASSYQKGLAGSVTQYF	TGTGCCAGCAGTTACCAAAAGGGACTAGCGGGGTCGGTTACGCAGTATTTT	TRBV6-6	TRBJ2-3	few	TRBD2
CASSRSTVIAGGTTDTQYF	TGTGCCAGCAGCCGCTCTACCGTTATAGCGGGAGGGACAACAGATACGCAGTATTTT	TRBV4-2	TRBJ2-3	.	TRBD2
CASSLDRTSGVHF	TGTGCCAGCAGCTTAGACCGCACCTCCGGGGTACACTTC	TRBV7-2	TRBJ2-7	.	.
CASSLKKTQETQYF	TGCGCCAGCAGCTTGAAGAAAACCCAAGAGACCCAGTACTTC	TRBV5-1	TRBJ2-5	.	.
CASITEGFGETQYF	TGTGCCAGCATTACCGAAGGTTTCGGTGAGACCCAGTACTTC	TRBV6-2/TRBV6-3	TRBJ2-5	few	.
CASTKGTGRTGELFF	TGCGCCAGCACCAAAGGGACAGGGAGGACCGGGGAGCTGTTTTTT	TRBV5-1	TRBJ2-2	.	TRBD1
CASSYSLQGARGTEAFF	TGTGCCAGCAGTTACTCTTTACAGGGCGCGAGGGGCACTGAAGCTTTCTTT	TRBV6-5	TRBJ1-1	.	.
CASSDQVGGSSYNEQFF	TGCGCCAGCAGCGACCAAGTGGGCGGAAGCTCCTACAATGAGCAGTTCTTC	TRBV4-3	TRBJ2-1	.	.
CASSPASGRDTGELFF	TGTGCCAGCAGTCCTGCTAGCGGGAGGGACACCGGGGAGCTGTTTTTT	TRBV12-3/TRBV12-4	TRBJ2-2	few	TRBD2
CASSLLAGGSYNEQFF	TGTGCCAGCAGTTTACTGGCGGGAGGCTCCTACAATGAGCAGTTCTTC	TRBV27	TRBJ2-1	few	TRBD2
CASSTSTSGPTETQYF	TGTGCCAGCAGCACCTCGACTAGCGGGCCCACAGAGACCCAGTACTTC	TRBV7-2	TRBJ2-5	many	TRBD2
CASSYTPDGRSTDTQYF	TGTGCCAGCAGTTACACACCGGACGGCAGGAGCACAGATACGCAGTATTTT	TRBV6-5	TRBJ2-3	few	.
CASSGDSGTGTTQYF	TGTGCCAGCAGTGGGGACTCCGGGACGGGGACAACCCAGTACTTC	TRBV28	TRBJ2-5	few	.
CSASEGVEQYF	TGCAGTGCCTCCGAAGGGGTTGAGCAGTACTTC	TRBV20-1	TRBJ2-7	.	.
CASSYNRGSNYNSPLHF	TGTGCCAGCAGTTACAACAGGGGGAGCAACTATAATTCACCCCTCCACTTT	TRBV6-5	TRBJ1-6	.	TRBD1
CASSWGSRKYNEQFF	TGTGCCAGCAGTTGGGGCTCGAGGAAGTACAATGAGCAGTTCTTC	TRBV12-3/TRBV12-4	TRBJ2-1	.	.
CSARQGGNYEQYF	TGCAGTGCTAGACAGGGCGGGAATTACGAGCAGTACTTC	TRBV20-1	TRBJ2-7	.	.
CASSIDGPKYF	TGCGCCAGCAGCATAGACGGGCCAAAGTACTTC	TRBV5-1	TRBJ2-7	few	.
CASSPLGRTSGGELFF	TGTGCCAGCAGCCCATTGGGGAGGACGAGCGGCGGGGAGCTGTTTTTT	TRBV4-2	TRBJ2-2	.	.
CASRPQTYPFFSLDTDTQYF	TGTGCCAGCAGACCTCAAACCTATCCGTTCTTTAGTCTGGACACAGATACGCAGTATTTT	TRBV12-3/TRBV12-4	TRBJ2-3	many	.
CSVSTVLSHRGETQYF	TGCAGCGTTTCGACTGTCCTTTCACACAGAGGCGAGACCCAGTACTTC	TRBV29-1	TRBJ2-5	few	.
CASSPNRGGGTEAFF	TGTGCCAGCAGCCCCAACAGGGGAGGGGGAACTGAAGCTTTCTTT	TRBV7-9	TRBJ1-1	.	TRBD1
CASSPSNEQYF	TGTGCCAGCAGCCCTTCTAACGAGCAGTACTTC	TRBV3-2	TRBJ2-7	.	.
CATSDPGSYGYTF	TGTGCCACCAGTGATCCAGGGTCCTATGGCTACACCTTC	TRBV24-1	TRBJ1-2	.	.
CATGLVPQYF	TGTGCCACCGGACTAGTTCCGCAGTATTTT	TRBV25-1	TRBJ2-3	.	TRBD2
CASSLGRAVGNTIYF	TGTGCCAGCAGCTTAGGGCGGGCAGTTGGAAACACCATATATTTT	TRBV7-9	TRBJ1-3	.	.
CASSGRGREDTQYF	TGTGCCAGCAGCGGGAGGGGTCGTGAAGATACGCAGTATTTT	TRBV5-6	TRBJ2-3	.	TRBD2
CASSGVGYEAFF	TGTGCCAGCAGTGGAGTCGGTTATGAAGCTTTCTTT	TRBV2	TRBJ1-1	many	.